This T cell receptor (beta chain) appears in the sequencing data of a study of cytomegalovirus exposure and HLA in healthy donors. Overall study findings and caveats: The listing of some 170 TCR beta chains classed them as cytomegalovirus-associated. Roughly uniform sequencing depth across donors was assumed, possibly incorrectly. Later work found that TCR association rates differed between HLA loci; DRB1 had the most and HLA-C the fewest.

The PCR used 60 Vbeta and 13 Jbeta primers. TCRdb's copy holds only in-frame clones and misses some; the assay was immunoSEQ multiplex PCR. Of around 200,000 clones listed, around four fifths are singletons. Germline V CDR1 and CDR2: SQVTM, ANQGSEA. The CDR3 loop spans 13 amino acids. J lost 3 bases, V lost 7 bases, and 5 bases had no gene match. On this clone: Its antigen is undetermined.

This sequence was found in a man aged 45-60 years in good health and CMV-seronegative. Sequences were obtained from PBMCs. The V gene is TRBV29-1, the J gene TRBJ1-2; the match to TRBD1 covers 10 bases. CDR3 region: CSASTGGDYGYTF. The CDR3, as DNA: TGCAGCGCATCGACAGGGGGCGACTATGGCTACACCTTC.